This TCR beta chain appears in the sequencing data of a study of spatial heterogeneity in lung cancer (dated by TCRdb to about 2019). Background for the entire study: Beta-chain transcripts were consistently detected in greater numbers than alpha-chain transcripts, which likely reflected higher beta-chain transcript abundance. Nonsynonymous mutation counts, determined by whole-exome sequencing of tumor tissue, were related to features of the TCR repertoire. Both alpha and beta chains were TCR-sequenced in samples taken at surgery, namely 220 tumor regions, around 64 matched nontumor lung samples and 55 to 60 PBMC samples. In the raw uncorrected reads, each unique combination of TCR and UMI appeared more than ten times on average. In tumor regions, TCR transcript counts showed a strong correlation with a T cell transcriptional module score derived from matched bulk RNA-seq. The study quantitatively compared TCR alpha and beta repertoires across multiple tumor regions, matched nontumor lung and blood in non-small cell lung cancer.

In the paper's terms, the time point label means: sample taken at primary tumor resection. Donors were approximately 72 patients with early-stage, untreated non-small cell lung cancer from the lung TRACERx cohort. TCR sequencing used whole RNA extracted from tumor and nontumor lung tissue, or from cryopreserved PBMC samples, without cell sorting. A patient was chosen for TCR sequencing only when enough RNA was available from at least two tumor regions. Before being selected, tumor and adjacent nontumor lung specimens were reviewed by a lung pathologist. Findings and caveats that apply to the study as a whole: Confirming at a functional level the hypothesis that regional TCRs recognize regional mutations was considered to require additional single-cell paired TCR alpha and beta sequencing. The number of expanded intratumoral alpha and beta TCRs correlated with the tumor nonsynonymous mutation count. TCR-seq coverage of tumor T cells was estimated at only roughly 7.7% for alpha chains and 13% to 15% for beta chains. Counts of ubiquitous and regional expanded TCRs were found to correlate with counts of ubiquitous and regional nonsynonymous mutations, respectively.

Receptors were amplified or captured by 5' RACE. TCRdb names NextSeq 500 as the instrument used. The TCR library protocol attached a unique molecular identifier to each TCR cDNA molecule to allow correction of PCR and sequencing errors. For the original study's pipeline: TCR identification, UMI-based error correction and CDR3 extraction were performed with Decombinator tools. Expanded TCRs were defined as those above a frequency of 2 per 1,000, corresponding to the top 1% of the tumor frequency distribution. Expanded tumor TCRs were classed as regional if statistically deemed absent (corrected P<0.05) from at least one tumor region, otherwise ubiquitous. Renyi diversity was computed with the R vegan package after each repertoire had been subsampled 100 times to 5,000 TCRs. To build CDR3 similarity networks, amino acid triplet string-kernel similarity was used, and CDR3s were connected when their pairwise similarity was above 0.82. The public reads were quality trimmed at Q25 with fastp and then assembled into clones with MiXCR by TCRdb, keeping productive beta chains. Under each unique CDR3 protein, matching rows form one entry showing the most common genes and DNA. The V and J calls follow TCRdb's processing rather than the paper's. The sample contains 25,000 to 30,000 distinct CDR3 sequences, around 7.5% of them found a single time. Together, the top ten hold 24% of the sample.

This clonotype was counted many times. Its antigen is still unknown. No base quality values were provided; no much bigger clone lies one nucleotide off. Taken from cysteine to phenylalanine, the CDR3 has 13 residues. CDR3 DNA only is kept here, 39 bases in frame from base 1. V and J lose 3 bases and 1 base, and a span of 10 bases separates them. Via the germline V gene (reference sequence), CDR1 is DFQATT and CDR2 SNEGSKA. Material: lung tumor tissue, obtained at surgery. The clonotype was recovered from a male donor with early-stage non-small cell lung cancer. Here the chain combines TRBV20-1 and TRBJ2-7; the D gene cannot be resolved reliably. The nucleotide sequence is given as TGCAGTGCTAGTTTAGACCCTTCCTACGAGCAGTACTTC. Protein translation: CSASLDPSYEQYF.